These T cell receptor beta chains were read from a single sample in a study of blood T cell repertoires in COVID-19. Libraries were prepared by immunoSEQ multiplex PCR; TCRdb keeps only in-frame clonotypes and omits some of them. The data contain about 150,000 clones, around 85% of them singletons. Source material: PBMCs or T cells enriched from blood (not recorded which). These receptor sequences come from a woman aged 40 to 50 who had recovered from COVID-19. The CDR3 runs from the conserved cysteine through the conserved F or W. Each record gives: V gene, CDR3 protein.

TRBV9 CASSPHGGAGDTQYF
TRBV29-1 CSVETGDRDTEAFF
TRBV9 CASSVERAGEYNEQFF
TRBV4-1 CASSQVETGNQPQHF
TRBV19 CASSPQALSGNTIYF
TRBV4-1 CASSRGPGLAGGYEQYF
TRBV3-1/TRBV3-2 CASKTGTGGNNEQFF
TRBV3-1/TRBV3-2 CASSLKGDSFGYTF
TRBV6-5 CASSYSGQGNQPQHF
TRBV5-4 CASSFQIYTDTQYF
TRBV12-3/TRBV12-4 CASKFGGAGGYTF
TRBV7-8 CASSLVPPGQGDQPQHF
TRBV19 CATSPGYRDYEQYF
TRBV7-6 CASSSTGTPPGEPQHF
TRBV5-6 CASSLAGATDTQYF
TRBV27 CASSPDRAEYQPQHF
TRBV6-5 CASSREGGYEQYF
TRBV18 CASSPPGTGMDEQFF
TRBV18 CASSPGQFANTGELFF
TRBV9 CASCLAGGRRRDEQFF
TRBV19 CASSNQGAEGEQFF
TRBV19 CASSIARGDYGYTF
TRBV25-1 CASSDLEIYNSPLHF
TRBV5-1 CASSPSGDLGYGYTF
TRBV2 CASSVLAGNYGYTF
TRBV6-5 CASGLRGDQPQHF
TRBV4-1 CASSQDQTSGPITDTQYF
TRBV6-5 CASRDFSYEQYF
TRBV30 CAWSVRVPLHF
TRBV5-1 CASSTGGNTEAFF
TRBV5-1 CASSRLGVGETQYF